This T cell receptor beta chain was found in a study of T cells in Graves' hyperthyroidism and ophthalmopathy. Whole-study results and caveats: Blood also carried most thyroid clonotypes expanded above 0.001. Model output signaled ophthalmopathy a median roughly six months ahead of onset.

This clonotype was found many times. As yet, its antigen is unknown. The CDR3 regions of TCR beta were amplified from RNA transcripts. RT-PCR in the first round (using the HTBI primer set) targeted the TCR CDR3. TCRdb re-analysed the multiplex PCR reads in MiXCR, keeping a single row per CDR3 protein. The data hold about 520,000 distinct CDR3 sequences, with around 21% observed a single time. The hyperthyroidism was newly diagnosed and had lasted under 2 months; the patients were aged 18 to 65. Diagnoses were made from clinical symptoms, serum measures (thyroxine and TRAb), thyroid ultrasound and orbital computed tomography. V lost 2 bases, J lost 6 bases, and 7 bases lay in between. Germline V lookup: CDR1 GTSNPN, CDR2 SVGIG (reference sequence). The CDR3 is made up of 11 amino acids.

This receptor was obtained from a man aged 18 to 30 with Graves' hyperthyroidism. The chain has TRBV30 and TRBJ1-1; D ambiguous. What was sequenced was blood. This CDR3 reads CAWSSPAEAFF. The CDR3 bases are TGTGCCTGGAGTTCCCCCGCTGAAGCTTTCTTT.